The 31 T cell receptor beta chains presented below share a single source sample, sequenced in a study of spatial heterogeneity in lung cancer. TCRdb re-derived calls from the 5' RACE reads in MiXCR, one entry per CDR3 protein. The profile shows about 6,100 distinct CDR3 sequences, about an eighth of them singletons. Time point denoted: sample taken at primary tumor resection. No cell sorting; template was whole RNA from tumor, lung tissue or PBMC. Sample: normal lung tissue next to the tumor, taken at surgery. The receptors were sampled from a male donor with early-stage non-small cell lung cancer.

This clonotype was detected ten times or more. This rearrangement joins TRBV4-2 to TRBJ1-1; perhaps TRBD1 as D (6 bases). Germline lookup yields CDR1 LGHNA and CDR2 YNFKEQ. V lost 0 bases to trimming and J lost 1 base, with 12 bases between them. The CDR3 is made up of 16 amino acids. CDR3 in DNA: TGTGCCAGCAGCCAAGAAGGGGGACCGACGAACACTGAAGCTTTCTTT. Amino acid sequence: CASSQEGGPTNTEAFF.

This clonotype was recorded many times. This chain uses TRBV6-2 or TRBV6-3 with TRBJ2-7; D not resolved. CDR3 length: 13 residues. The V gene's germline CDR1 is MNHEY and CDR2 SVGEGT. V was trimmed by 5 bases and J by 2 bases, leaving 10 bases between them. The CDR3 protein is CASSDGRTYEQYF. In DNA form, the CDR3 reads TGTGCCAGCAGTGACGGGCGTACCTACGAGCAGTACTTC.

This clonotype is medium-sized in the sample. The chain has TRBV12-3 or TRBV12-4 and TRBJ2-7; D perhaps matches TRBD1 (6 bases). This CDR3 contains 13 residues. V shed 5 bases and J shed 5 bases, with 13 bases lying between them. CDR3 in DNA: TGTGCCAGCAGTCCCACAGGGCCCAACGAGCAGTACTTC. It specifies CASSPTGPNEQYF.

This chain connects TRBV12-3 or TRBV12-4 to TRBJ1-1; D is perhaps TRBD1 (6 bases). V dropped 2 bases and J dropped 8 bases, with 12 bases sitting between them. The CDR3 spans 13 residues. The CDR3 protein is CASSLQGDREAFF. The CDR3, as DNA: TGTGCCAGCAGTTTACAGGGAGACAGGGAAGCTTTCTTT.

Only a few counts were recorded for this clonotype. The V call is TRBV7-6, the J call TRBJ2-5, with D tentatively TRBD1 or TRBD2 (5 bases each). The CDR3 has 16 amino acids. Germline V gene data show CDR1 as SGHVS and CDR2 as FNYEAQ. The germline V and J ends were trimmed by 1 base and 5 bases, with 17 bases remaining between them. The CDR3 DNA follows: TGTGCCAGCAGCTTAGAATATGGGGGAATGGCGGAGACCCAGTACTTC. Translated: CASSLEYGGMAETQYF. The variable domain in full, completed from reference TRBV7-6 and TRBJ2-5, reads GAGVSQSPRYKVTKRGQDVALRCDPISGHVSLYWYRQALGQGPEFLTYFNYEAQQDKSGLPNDRFSAERPEGSISTLTIQRTEQRDSAMYRCASSLEYGGMAETQYFGPGTRLLVL.

By sample fraction, this clonotype is medium-sized (0.01 to 0.1%). This chain connects TRBV27 to TRBJ2-7; TRBD2 agrees at 13 bases. With V trimmed by 2 bases and J by 5 bases, 0 bases remained unmatched. This CDR3 comprises 14 residues. Germline CDR1 MNHEY, CDR2 SMNVEV (reference sequence). The CDR3 nucleotides are TGTGCCAGCAGTTTAGGGACTAGCGGGAACGAGCAGTACTTC. Encoded protein: CASSLGTSGNEQYF.

The V call is TRBV12-3 or TRBV12-4, the J call TRBJ2-3; 8 bases line up with TRBD1. V lost 6 bases to trimming and J lost 6 bases; unmatched junction nucleotides: 8. The CDR3 runs 14 residues. CDR3 amino acids: CASRFQGAQDTQYF. The CDR3 DNA reads TGTGCCAGCAGGTTCCAGGGGGCTCAGGATACGCAGTATTTT.

By share of the sample, this clonotype is medium-sized. The genes are TRBV30 and TRBJ2-3, with 7 bases that match TRBD2. CDR1 and CDR2 from the germline V gene are GTSNPN and SVGIG (reference sequence). CDR3 length: 14 amino acids. The junction had 5 bases not matched to a gene; V was cut back by 1 base and J by 4 bases. CDR3 in amino acids: CAWSAGREPDTQYF. The CDR3 DNA follows: TGTGCCTGGAGTGCGGGGCGGGAGCCAGATACGCAGTATTTT.

Many counts were recorded for this clonotype. This chain uses TRBV3-1 with TRBJ2-3; D gene ambiguous. The CDR3 has 15 residues. V was cut by 3 bases and J by 4 bases, with 14 bases left in between. The germline V gene encodes CDR1 LGHDT and CDR2 YNNKEL (reference sequence). CDR3 region: CASSQSWEEADTQYF. The CDR3 region has the DNA TGTGCCAGCAGCCAGTCGTGGGAAGAGGCAGATACGCAGTATTTT.

In its sample, this clonotype is medium-sized (0.01 to 0.1%). The chain employs TRBV27 and TRBJ2-7; weak D call: TRBD1 (5 bases). CDR1 is MNHEY, CDR2 SMNVEV, per germline (reference sequence). This CDR3 contains 14 residues. Trimming left V 2 bases short and J 2 bases short, with 10 bases between. CDR3 region: CASSLRQGAYEQYF. The CDR3 DNA sequence: TGTGCCAGCAGTTTAAGGCAGGGCGCCTACGAGCAGTACTTC.

This clonotype appeared many times. The chain couples TRBV5-1 to TRBJ2-3; 7 bases match TRBD2. Germline V gives CDR1 SGHRS, CDR2 YFSETQ. The CDR3 consists of 16 residues. V was clipped by 6 bases and J by 3 bases; unmatched bases: 13. The DNA for the CDR3 is TGCGCCAGCAAGGCAACGGGAGGACTTTTGACAGATACGCAGTATTTT. Translation: CASKATGGLLTDTQYF.

The chain links TRBV10-3 to TRBJ2-5; D possibly corresponds to TRBD2 (5 bases). Germline V gene data show CDR1 as ENHRY and CDR2 as SYGVKD. CDR3 length: 15 amino acids. With 3 bases removed from V and 3 bases from J, the gap between germline ends came to 14 bases. The CDR3 is CAISDVGAREETQYF. The CDR3 DNA reads as TGTGCCATCAGTGATGTGGGAGCGAGGGAAGAGACCCAGTACTTC.

Many counts were recorded for this clonotype. The chain has TRBV29-1 and TRBJ2-1, with 10 bases that match TRBD2. This CDR3 is built from 13 residues. After removal of 8 bases from V and 6 bases from J, the junction contained 7 bases not matched to a gene. The germline gives CDR1 SQVTM, CDR2 ANQGSEA. The CDR3, as DNA: TGCAGCACCCTAGCGGGAGCGATCAATGAGCAGTTCTTC. This gives the protein CSTLAGAINEQFF.

This clonotype is labeled as medium-sized. This chain joins TRBV6-2 or TRBV6-3 and TRBJ2-1; D is possibly TRBD1 or TRBD2 (5 bases each). The V gene's germline CDR1 is MNHEY and CDR2 SVGEGT. The CDR3 sequence is 15 residues long. V was trimmed by 1 base and J by 6 bases, leaving 13 bases between them. The CDR3 DNA reads TGTGCCAGCAGTTACTTTGGGGGATCGGGCAATGAGCAGTTCTTC. Translated: CASSYFGGSGNEQFF.

There are many counts of this clonotype. The V and J genes are TRBV6-1 and TRBJ1-5; no firm D call. The ends were cut back, 2 bases at V and 0 bases at J, with 2 bases in the middle. This CDR3 region has 13 residues. CDR1 and CDR2 from the germline V gene are MNHNS and SASEGT. The CDR3 coding sequence is TGTGCCAGCAGTGAACATAGCAATCAGCCCCAGCATTTT. It is translated as CASSEHSNQPQHF.

By its share, this clonotype is medium-sized. J is TRBJ2-7 and V is TRBV2; D uncertain. Germline-derived CDR1 and CDR2 are SNHLY and FYNNEI. V gave up 2 bases and J gave up 4 bases, with 3 bases separating them. The CDR3 length is 11 residues. CDR3 coding DNA: TGTGCCAGCAGTGAATTGTACGAGCAGTACTTC. Amino acid sequence: CASSELYEQYF.

By share, this clonotype counts as medium-sized (0.01 to 0.1%). The chain combines TRBV30 with TRBJ2-1, with 12 bases fitting TRBD2. The junction had 16 bases not matched to a gene; V was cut back by 5 bases and J by 8 bases. Looked up from germline, CDR1 is GTSNPN and CDR2 is SVGIG (reference sequence). CDR3 size: 17 residues. The CDR3 spells CAWFSPLAGGPSYEQFF. Here the CDR3 DNA reads TGTGCCTGGTTTTCTCCTCTAGCGGGAGGGCCTTCATATGAGCAGTTCTTC.

The rearrangement joins TRBV15 to TRBJ2-1; D is unclear. V shed 4 bases and J shed 8 bases, with 9 bases lying between them. CDR3 size: 12 residues. Germline loops: CDR1 LNHNV, CDR2 YYDKDF (reference sequence). Written as DNA, the CDR3 is TGTGCCACCAGCACCGGATTCTATGAGCAGTTCTTC. Residues: CATSTGFYEQFF.

In this sample, this clonotype is medium-sized (0.01 to 0.1%). The J gene is TRBJ2-3, the V gene TRBV6-5; 12 positions agree with TRBD2. Germline V gene sequence: CDR1 MNHEY, CDR2 SVGAGI. Unmatched junction bases numbered 4, after V lost 0 bases and J lost 0 bases. The CDR3 covers 18 residues. The CDR3 protein is CASSYSTSGRTSTDTQYF. The CDR3 DNA reads TGTGCCAGCAGTTACTCGACTAGCGGGAGAACAAGCACAGATACGCAGTATTTT.

This clonotype was detected ten times or more. The gene calls are TRBV28 and TRBJ2-7, with 9 bases identical to TRBD2. V lost 4 bases and J lost 5; bases outside the gene matches: 9. Germline V gene lookup returns CDR1 MDHEN and CDR2 SYDVKM. The CDR3 consists of 15 residues. CDR3 in DNA: TGTGCCAGCAGTTACCCCTTTCAGCGGGAGGACGAGCAGTACTTC. It codes for CASSYPFQREDEQYF.

Many counts were recorded for this clonotype. The chain combines TRBV4-1 with TRBJ2-6, with 8 bases that match TRBD1. Germline V CDR1 and CDR2: MGHRA, YSYEKL. The CDR3 spans 20 residues. Unmatched junction bases numbered 12, after V lost 0 bases and J lost 2 bases. CDR3 nucleotide sequence: TGCGCCAGCAGCCAAGATCCCCTGCGGACAGGGCACCCTGGGGCCAACGTCCTGACTTTC. Its protein product is CASSQDPLRTGHPGANVLTF.

In this sample, this clonotype is medium-sized (0.01 to 0.1%). In nucleotides, the CDR3 is TGCAGTGCTAGCCCCCCCTTCGATCCGGGCAAGGAGCCCCAGCATTTT. Translated: CSASPPFDPGKEPQHF. This chain links TRBV20-1 with TRBJ1-5; no definite D call. Germline V gene data show CDR1 as DFQATT and CDR2 as SNEGSKA (reference sequence). This CDR3 region has 16 residues. Trimming cost V 3 bases and J 8 bases, with 23 bases left between them.

This clonotype was picked up many times. This chain links TRBV4-1 with TRBJ1-2; the D gene is possibly TRBD1 (6 bases). The CDR3 covers 13 residues. Trimming cost V 3 bases and J 4 bases, with 9 bases left between them. Germline values: CDR1 MGHRA, CDR2 YSYEKL. CDR3 DNA sequence: TGCGCCAGCAGCCACGACAGGACCTATGGCTACACCTTC. Its translation is CASSHDRTYGYTF.

This clonotype was picked up a small number of times. The J gene is TRBJ1-4, the V gene TRBV6-5; TRBD1 might be the D (5 bases). Per the germline V gene, CDR1 is MNHEY and CDR2 is SVGAGI. V lost 6 bases, J lost 7 bases, and 15 bases lay in between. This CDR3 has 14 residues. The CDR3: CASSPGRAGEKLFF. In DNA, the CDR3 is TGTGCCAGCAGCCCGGGGCGTGCGGGTGAAAAACTGTTTTTT.

This clonotype was counted many times. The V call is TRBV12-3 or TRBV12-4, the J call TRBJ2-2; D remains unclear. This CDR3 is 14 amino acids long. V lost 1 base and J 7 bases, leaving 10 bases between the germline ends. CDR3 in amino acids: CASSLGGRHGELFF. CDR3 DNA sequence: TGTGCCAGCAGTTTAGGTGGCAGGCACGGGGAGCTGTTTTTT.

This clonotype was picked up many times. The chain couples TRBV18 to TRBJ2-5; D gene uncertain. Germline loops: CDR1 KGHSH, CDR2 LQKENI. This CDR3 has 11 amino acids. V lost 5 bases and J 1 base, leaving 2 bases between the germline ends. The CDR3 nucleotides are TGTGCCAGCTCAAGCCAAGAGACCCAGTACTTC. It is translated as CASSSQETQYF.

This clonotype was detected only a few times. This sequence joins TRBV28 and TRBJ1-5; weak D call: TRBD1 (6 bases). Germline V gene lookup returns CDR1 MDHEN and CDR2 SYDVKM. V lost 4 bases and J lost 7, with 14 bases in between. The CDR3 extends over 14 amino acids. In DNA, the CDR3 is TGTGCCAGCAGTTATATTGGGGGCCACCAGCCCCAGCATTTT. Translation: CASSYIGGHQPQHF.

In its sample, this clonotype ranks as medium-sized. CDR3 protein: CSARDPEQGDITGSGYTF. CDR3 coding DNA: TGCAGTGCTAGAGATCCCGAGCAGGGGGACATAACTGGTAGCGGCTACACCTTC. The chain is built from TRBV20-1 and TRBJ1-2; 7 bases map to TRBD1. V shed 0 bases, J shed 8 bases, and the junction held 21 bases outside the gene matches. Germline-derived CDR1 and CDR2 are DFQATT and SNEGSKA (reference sequence). The CDR3 has 18 amino acids.

This clonotype was detected ten times or more. The gene calls are TRBV2 and TRBJ1-6; perhaps TRBD1 as D (6 bases). The CDR3 covers 16 residues. The germline V gene encodes CDR1 SNHLY and CDR2 FYNNEI. V gave up 7 bases and J gave up 12 bases, with 25 bases separating them. The CDR3 reads CASTLRGGREPGPLHF. In DNA, the CDR3 is TGTGCCAGCACTCTACGGGGGGGGCGCGAGCCTGGACCCCTCCACTTT. The whole variable domain, remainder taken from reference TRBV2 and TRBJ1-6, is EPEVTQTPSHQVTQMGQEVILRCVPISNHLYFYWYRQILGQKVEFLVSFYNNEISEKSEIFDDQFSVERPDGSNFTLKIRSTKLEDSAMYFCASTLRGGREPGPLHFGNGTRLTVT.

Ten or more counts support this clonotype. CDR3 in amino acids: CASSQDRVLLGGYTF. The CDR3 DNA sequence: TGTGCCAGCAGCCAAGATCGGGTCCTACTGGGTGGCTACACCTTC. The chain has TRBV3-1 and TRBJ1-2; D unresolved. V shed 0 bases and J shed 7 bases, with 15 bases lying between them. Germline V lookup: CDR1 LGHDT, CDR2 YNNKEL (reference sequence). The CDR3 is 15 amino acids.

This clonotype is judged medium-sized. The rearrangement joins TRBV5-1 to TRBJ2-7; 8 nucleotides match TRBD2. V shed 0 bases and J 2 bases; nucleotides not matched to a gene: 4. Germline V CDR1 and CDR2: SGHRS, YFSETQ. CDR3 size: 15 residues. The CDR3 reads CASSLAAGVPYEQYF. CDR3 in DNA: TGCGCCAGCAGCTTGGCAGCGGGAGTCCCCTACGAGCAGTACTTC.